This T cell receptor beta chain was found in a study of T cell responses to AZD1222 COVID-19 vaccine. The method was immunoSEQ multiplex PCR; TCRdb's version includes in-frame clones alone and lacks a portion of them. Among over 40,000 clones listed, approximately 86% were seen once. General study findings and limits: Females outnumbered males among donors, who were mostly white British; clonal diversity was possibly underestimated. Without day 14 samples, only post-peak T cell repertoires were studied.

Trimming removed 1 base from V and 3 bases from J, with 10 bases in between. CDR1 SGHTA and CDR2 FQGNSA come from the germline V gene. The CDR3 is 14 residues long. This clone was detected only once. The antigen is unknown. The rearrangement joins TRBV7-2 to TRBJ2-7; weak D call: TRBD1 (6 bases). This TCR was recovered from an adult in good health. The starting material was peripheral blood, obtained on day 0 of AZD1222 vaccination. CDR3 residues: CASSLGPGVYEQYF. CDR3 nucleotides: TGTGCCAGCAGCTTAGGGCCAGGGGTCTACGAGCAGTACTTC.